A single sample gave rise to the 12 T cell receptor beta chains below, sequenced in a study of regulatory T cells in long-lasting Graves disease. The time point here: newly diagnosed GD, antithyroid drugs for less than 3 months. The TCR library was made from RNA extracted from PBMCs. TCR beta libraries were built with iRepertoire HTBI primers and Arm-PCR of CDR3 regions. TCRdb re-derived calls from the multiplex PCR reads in MiXCR, one entry per CDR3 protein. The data show over 200,000 distinct CDR3 sequences, about 18% seen once. This specimen consisted of peripheral blood mononuclear cells (PBMCs), obtained at new diagnosis, from a patient treated with antithyroid drugs. The receptors stem from a female donor with Graves disease.

J is TRBJ2-7 and V is TRBV11-2; TRBD1 or TRBD2 may be the D gene (5 bases each). This CDR3 contains 15 residues. The V end was cut by 1 base, the J end by 3 bases, with 13 bases between. Germline CDR1 and CDR2: SGHAT and FQNNGV. The CDR3 reads CASSLAGRILYEQYF. DNA of the CDR3: TGTGCCAGCAGCTTAGCGGGACGGATACTCTACGAGCAGTACTTC.

This clonotype was seen ten or more times. The gene calls are TRBV30 and TRBJ1-6, with D unresolved. Germline assignment: CDR1 GTSNPN and CDR2 SVGIG (reference sequence). V was clipped by 5 bases and J by 7 bases, with 15 bases between them. This CDR3 has 14 residues. This CDR3 reads CAWGDRTSNSPLHF. In DNA form, the CDR3 reads TGTGCCTGGGGAGATCGAACGAGCAATTCACCCCTCCACTTT.

This clonotype came up many times. The V call is TRBV24-1, the J call TRBJ2-5, with 10 bases fitting TRBD1. Germline CDR1 reads KGHDR; CDR2 reads SFDVKD. This CDR3 comprises 16 residues. Germline trimming cut 0 bases from V and 3 bases from J; bases unmatched to any gene: 3. CDR3 nucleotide sequence: TGTGCCACCAGTGATTTGGGAGGGACAGGGGAAGAGACCCAGTACTTC. Translating gives CATSDLGGTGEETQYF.

Note on this clonotype: This may arise from a read error, as a much more abundant clone is one base away. V usage is TRBV6-2 or TRBV6-3 and J usage is TRBJ2-1, with D perhaps given as TRBD1 or TRBD2 (5 bases each). This CDR3 contains 14 residues. Per the germline V gene, CDR1 is MNHEY and CDR2 is SVGEGT. V gave up 11 bases and J gave up 0 bases, with 14 bases separating them. CDR3 DNA: TGTGCCGGCGCCCGGGGCAGCTCCTACAATGAGCAGTTCTTC. Translation: CAGARGSSYNEQFF.

This clonotype was seen many times. The rearrangement uses TRBV29-1 and TRBJ2-2, with 10 positions matching TRBD1. The CDR3 is made up of 13 amino acids. Germline lookup yields CDR1 SQVTM and CDR2 ANQGSEA. J was trimmed by 6 bases and V by 7 bases; bases with no gene match: 5. CDR3: CSARTGGPGELFF. CDR3 DNA: TGCAGCGCTAGGACAGGGGGGCCCGGGGAGCTGTTTTTT.

This clonotype showed up many times. The rearrangement joins TRBV11-2 to TRBJ2-5; TRBD1 matches 8 bases. Germline CDR1 is SGHAT and CDR2 is FQNNGV. Germline trimming cut 3 bases from V and 4 bases from J; bases unmatched to any gene: 10. The CDR3 totals 16 residues. The CDR3 is CASSFRGLGVGETQYF. DNA of the CDR3: TGTGCCAGCAGCTTCAGGGGGCTCGGGGTAGGAGAGACCCAGTACTTC.

The gene calls are TRBV4-3 and TRBJ2-7; 9 nucleotides line up with TRBD1. The trim removed 3 bases at V and 4 bases at J, leaving 7 bases unmatched. Per germline, CDR1 LGHNA and CDR2 YSLEER. The CDR3 is 15 residues long. CDR3 DNA: TGCGCCAGCAGCCAGGTGGGGGACAGGGCTTACGAGCAGTACTTC. Translating it yields CASSQVGDRAYEQYF.

Many counts were recorded for this clonotype. J is TRBJ1-2 and V is TRBV20-1, with unresolved D. CDR3 length equals 12 residues. Deletions cut 0 bases from V and 8 bases from J, with 10 bases between. Germline-derived CDR1 and CDR2 are DFQATT and SNEGSKA (reference sequence). The CDR3 DNA reads TGCAGTGCTAGAGATCCATCCGACGGCTACACCTTC. Protein: CSARDPSDGYTF.

This clonotype was found many times. V usage is TRBV24-1 and J usage is TRBJ2-3, with TRBD2 matching 11 bases. V lost 4 bases to trimming and J lost 5 bases; unmatched junction nucleotides: 7. Germline values: CDR1 KGHDR, CDR2 SFDVKD. This CDR3 comprises 16 residues. The CDR3 DNA is TGTGCCACCAGTGACAGTAGCGGGAGGGCCCAAGATACGCAGTATTTT. As protein: CATSDSSGRAQDTQYF.

The genes are TRBV19 and TRBJ2-5, with 14 bases fitting TRBD2. The germline V gene encodes CDR1 LNHDA and CDR2 SQIVND (reference sequence). Germline trimming cut 6 bases from V and 13 bases from J; bases unmatched to any gene: 7. This CDR3 has 13 residues. The CDR3 spells CASSSGTSGSLYF. DNA for the CDR3: TGTGCCAGTAGCTCCGGGACTAGCGGGAGTTTGTACTTC. Combining the CDR3 with reference TRBV19 and TRBJ2-5 gives the whole variable domain DGGITQSPKYLFRKEGQNVTLSCEQNLNHDAMYWYRQDPGQGLRLIYYSQIVNDFQKGDIAEGYSVSREKKESFPLTVTSAQKNPTAFYLCASSSGTSGSLYFGPGTRLLVL.

The rearrangement joins TRBV30 to TRBJ2-1; 7 bases are a match to TRBD2. CDR3 length: 15 residues. Germline trimming cut 0 bases from V and 8 bases from J; bases unmatched to any gene: 10. CDR1 is GTSNPN and CDR2 is SVGIG in the germline V gene (reference sequence). The CDR3 sequence: CAWSVWREGHDEQFF. The DNA of the CDR3 is TGTGCCTGGAGTGTATGGAGGGAGGGCCACGATGAGCAGTTCTTC.

This clonotype was detected ten times or more. This chain uses TRBV20-1 with TRBJ1-5; D might be TRBD1 (5 bases). V was cut by 3 bases and J by 2 bases, with 17 bases left in between. The CDR3 sequence is 16 residues long. Looked up from germline, CDR1 is DFQATT and CDR2 is SNEGSKA (reference sequence). The CDR3 reads CSARESFTGRNQPQHF. CDR3 nucleotide sequence: TGCAGTGCTAGGGAATCCTTTACAGGACGCAATCAGCCCCAGCATTTT.